This record looks at one T cell receptor (beta chain) sequence and its context. Its antigen is still unknown. The junction differs from germline at one of its ends, possibly a read error. The data were obtained in a study of cytomegalovirus exposure and HLA in healthy donors. Findings and limits, study-wide: According to an earlier analysis, most TCR beta V segments yielded productive rearrangements about 90% or about 30% of the time. An analysis was carried out later, and it reportedly showed fewer N-insertions in an Asian-associated ancestry cluster than the approximately 700-donor mean.

Per the germline V gene, CDR1 is MGHRA and CDR2 is YSYEKL. This CDR3 region has 16 residues. PCR used 60 Vbeta primers and 13 Jbeta primers. Clones were read by immunoSEQ multiplex PCR, and TCRdb kept only the in-frame ones, dropping some. The sample shows roughly 190,000 clones, over 65% of them seen only once. This TCR came from a woman in her forties or fifties in good health and CMV-seropositive. Material for sequencing was PBMCs. The rearrangement uses TRBV4-1 and TRBJ2-3; 12 bases agree with TRBD2. The CDR3 nucleotides read TGCGCCAGCAGCCAAGACCCTCGACTAGCGGGGGATATGCAGTATTTT. Protein product: CASSQDPRLAGDMQYF.